Listed here are 16 T cell receptor beta chains from one sample, sequenced in a study of OX40 agonist ivuxolimab in advanced cancers. TCRdb's table, derived via immunoSEQ multiplex PCR, lists solely in-frame clones and lacks some. The sample yields 44,000 or so clones, approximately 90% seen once. The source material was CD4+ or CD8+ T cells sorted from blood, sampled in a trial of the OX40 agonist ivuxolimab. The receptors were sampled from an adult with an advanced solid tumor such as melanoma, head and neck, liver or kidney cancer.

The table lists this clone with a count of one. This chain connects TRBV28 to TRBJ1-3; maybe TRBD1 (5 bases). This CDR3 has 14 residues. V was trimmed by 7 bases and J by 3 bases, leaving 13 bases between them. Germline lookup yields CDR1 MDHEN and CDR2 SYDVKM. The DNA for the CDR3 is TGTGCCAGCACCTCAGGACATTTTGGAAACACCATATATTTT. It is translated as CASTSGHFGNTIYF.

The chain links TRBV6-4 to TRBJ1-5; 9 bases align to TRBD1. The CDR3 has 14 amino acids. Losses at the gene ends were 3 bases for V and 6 bases for J; bases not matched to a gene: 3. Germline CDR1 is MRHNA and CDR2 is SNTAGT. CDR3 nucleotides: TGTGCCAGCAGTGAGGGACAGGGAGTTCAGCCCCAGCATTTT. Amino acid sequence: CASSEGQGVQPQHF.

J is TRBJ1-2 and V is TRBV19; D is undetermined. CDR3 length: 11 amino acids. Between the trimmed V and J ends, which lost 4 bases and 8 bases, there was a span of 8 bases. In germline, CDR1 is LNHDA, CDR2 SQIVND (reference sequence). CDR3 in amino acids: CASSTYKGYTF. The DNA for the CDR3 is TGTGCCAGTAGTACCTACAAGGGCTACACCTTC. Full variable domain (outside the CDR3, taken from reference TRBV19 and TRBJ1-2): DGGITQSPKYLFRKEGQNVTLSCEQNLNHDAMYWYRQDPGQGLRLIYYSQIVNDFQKGDIAEGYSVSREKKESFPLTVTSAQKNPTAFYLCASSTYKGYTFGSGTRLTVV.

The chain uses TRBV11-3 and TRBJ2-1, with a weak D call TRBD2 (6 bases). This CDR3 comprises 15 residues. Germline lookup yields CDR1 SGHNT and CDR2 YENEEA. V lost 3 bases and J lost 1, with 10 bases in between. The CDR3 spells CASSLEGASYNEQFF. CDR3 nucleotide sequence: TGTGCCAGCAGCTTGGAGGGAGCGTCCTACAATGAGCAGTTCTTC.

The chain has TRBV28 and TRBJ2-7; possible D gene TRBD2, 6 bases. CDR3 length: 17 residues. V dropped 3 bases and J dropped 3 bases, with 21 bases sitting between them. From germline, CDR1 is MDHEN and CDR2 SYDVKM. DNA for the CDR3: TGTGCCAGCAGTTTTCGCCGGGGGAGCGTGTATGACTACGAGCAGTACTTC. It translates to CASSFRRGSVYDYEQYF.

V gene TRBV4-1 combines with J gene TRBJ1-4, with a weak D call TRBD1 (6 bases). V was clipped by 3 bases and J by 3 bases, with 11 bases between them. There are 15 residues in the CDR3. The germline V gene has CDR1 MGHRA and CDR2 YSYEKL. As DNA, the CDR3 is TGCGCCAGCAGCCAGGCAGGGGTAGCTAATGAAAAACTGTTTTTT. It encodes CASSQAGVANEKLFF.

By share of the sample, this clone is medium-sized. This chain joins TRBV6-5 and TRBJ2-7; D may be TRBD1 or TRBD2 (6 bases each). CDR1 and CDR2 from the germline V gene are MNHEY and SVGAGI. The length of the CDR3 is 14 residues. Between the trimmed V and J ends, which lost 4 bases and 0 bases, there was a span of 10 bases. CDR3 coding DNA: TGTGCCAGCAGTTGGGGGGCAAACTCCTACGAGCAGTACTTC. Its translation is CASSWGANSYEQYF.

This chain uses TRBV29-1 with TRBJ2-7; 11 bases map to TRBD2. The CDR3 totals 14 residues. CDR1 and CDR2 from the germline V gene are SQVTM and ANQGSEA. Unmatched junction bases numbered 7, after V lost 7 bases and J lost 2 bases. The CDR3 DNA is TGCAGCGCAGGTAGCGGGAGGGATCCCTACGAGCAGTACTTC. Translating gives CSAGSGRDPYEQYF.

The chain employs TRBV11-2 and TRBJ2-1; D remains unclear. CDR1 and CDR2 (germline): SGHAT, FQNNGV. The CDR3 has 13 residues. The V end lost 6 bases, the J end lost 8 bases, and 14 bases lay between the germline ends. The CDR3 protein is CASSLRSTDEQFF. The CDR3 DNA sequence: TGTGCCAGCAGTCTAAGGTCTACCGATGAGCAGTTCTTC.

The gene calls are TRBV19 and TRBJ2-3, with 7 bases fitting TRBD2. This CDR3 has 14 amino acids. J lost 5 bases, V lost 6 bases, and 8 bases had no gene match. CDR1 is LNHDA, CDR2 SQIVND, per germline (reference sequence). CDR3: CASSQTSPKDTQYF. The DNA for the CDR3 is TGTGCCAGTAGCCAGACTAGCCCTAAAGATACGCAGTATTTT.

The CDR3 DNA reads as TGCGCCAGCAGTGAAGTACTAGCGGGAGTCAATGAGCAGTTCTTC. Its translation: CASSEVLAGVNEQFF. The V call is TRBV10-1, the J call TRBJ2-1, with TRBD2 identical over 11 bases. Germline V CDR1 and CDR2: WNHNN, SYGVQD (reference sequence). The junction had 4 bases not matched to a gene; V was cut back by 3 bases and J by 6 bases. The CDR3 has 15 residues.

This rearrangement joins TRBV5-6 to TRBJ2-7; D gene ambiguous. The CDR3 loop spans 13 amino acids. In germline, CDR1 is SGHDT, CDR2 YYEEEE. V was clipped by 4 bases and J by 6 bases, with 14 bases between them. For the CDR3, the DNA is TGTGCCAGCAGCCATTACGGGCCGGGCGAGCAGTACTTC. This sequence encodes CASSHYGPGEQYF.

The chain combines TRBV7-6 with TRBJ2-3, with TRBD2 identical over 14 bases. Germline CDR1 is SGHVS and CDR2 is FNYEAQ. The CDR3 is made up of 17 amino acids. Unmatched junction bases numbered 6, after V lost 5 bases and J lost 2 bases. Here the CDR3 reads CASSTGTSGSITDTQYF. The DNA for the CDR3 is TGTGCCAGCAGCACCGGGACTAGCGGGAGTATCACAGATACGCAGTATTTT.

This chain's CDR3 is CASSQGRHPSYEQYF. The CDR3 DNA is TGTGCCAGCAGCCAGGGTAGACATCCCTCCTACGAGCAGTACTTC. This chain joins TRBV9 and TRBJ2-7; a weak D match, TRBD1 (5 bases). The ends were cut back, 4 bases at V and 0 bases at J, with 14 bases in the middle. The CDR3 consists of 15 residues. Germline lookup yields CDR1 SGDLS and CDR2 YYNGEE.

V is TRBV11-2 and J is TRBJ1-3, with TRBD1 identical over 11 bases. The CDR3 loop spans 15 amino acids. Germline CDR1 SGHAT, CDR2 FQNNGV. V trimming: 4 bases; J trimming: 2 bases; junction bases outside the gene matches: 1. CDR3 in amino acids: CASSWDRGAGNTIYF. The CDR3 nucleotides read TGTGCCAGCAGCTGGGACAGGGGGGCTGGAAACACCATATATTTT.

This rearrangement joins TRBV7-9 to TRBJ1-1, with 7 bases aligning to TRBD1. The trim removed 5 bases at V and 0 bases at J, leaving 9 bases unmatched. Germline-derived CDR1 and CDR2 are SEHNR and FQNEAQ (reference sequence). The CDR3 covers 16 residues. The CDR3 coding sequence is TGTGCCAGCAGCCCTTTCTCAGGGACAGTGAACACTGAAGCTTTCTTT. Protein product: CASSPFSGTVNTEAFF.